This T cell receptor beta chain is drawn from a study of T cells after yellow fever vaccination. Synthesis of TCR cDNA relied on 5'RACE template switching, which attached a universal primer site and UMIs. MiXCR, applied by TCRdb to the 5' RACE reads, yields one record per CDR3 protein. In the table there are some 260,000 distinct CDR3 sequences, 5.2% of which are singletons. General observations from the study: Reappearance after the booster was observed for most primary-vaccination clones (about 97% CD4, roughly 90% CD8).

The CDR3 spans 16 residues. V was clipped by 1 base and J by 6 bases; unmatched bases: 6. Germline CDR1 and CDR2: KGHSH and LQKENI. About this clonotype itself: The antigen remains undetermined.

This receptor was identified in a man aged 18 to 30 who received the YFV17D yellow fever vaccine. The V gene is TRBV18, the J gene TRBJ2-1; 10 bases agree with TRBD2. The starting material was CD4+ T cells sorted from PBMCs, obtained on the day of the yellow fever booster vaccination. Here the CDR3 reads CASSPRASGGTNEQFF. The CDR3, as DNA: TGTGCCAGCTCACCACGGGCTAGCGGGGGAACCAATGAGCAGTTCTTC.